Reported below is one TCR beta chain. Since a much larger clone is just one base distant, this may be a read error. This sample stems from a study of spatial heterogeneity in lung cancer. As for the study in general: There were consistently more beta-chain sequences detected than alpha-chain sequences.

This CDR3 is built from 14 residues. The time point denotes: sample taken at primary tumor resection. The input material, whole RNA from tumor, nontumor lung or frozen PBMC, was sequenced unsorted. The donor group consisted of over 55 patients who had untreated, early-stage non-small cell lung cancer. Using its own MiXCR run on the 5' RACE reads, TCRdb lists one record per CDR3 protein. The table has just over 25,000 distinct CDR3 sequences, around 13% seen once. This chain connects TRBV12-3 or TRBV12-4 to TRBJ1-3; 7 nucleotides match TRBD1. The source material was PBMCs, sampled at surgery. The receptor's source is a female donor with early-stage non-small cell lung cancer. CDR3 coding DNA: TGTGGCAGCAGCACAGGGGCTGGCGGAAACACCATATATTTT. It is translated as CGSSTGAGGNTIYF.